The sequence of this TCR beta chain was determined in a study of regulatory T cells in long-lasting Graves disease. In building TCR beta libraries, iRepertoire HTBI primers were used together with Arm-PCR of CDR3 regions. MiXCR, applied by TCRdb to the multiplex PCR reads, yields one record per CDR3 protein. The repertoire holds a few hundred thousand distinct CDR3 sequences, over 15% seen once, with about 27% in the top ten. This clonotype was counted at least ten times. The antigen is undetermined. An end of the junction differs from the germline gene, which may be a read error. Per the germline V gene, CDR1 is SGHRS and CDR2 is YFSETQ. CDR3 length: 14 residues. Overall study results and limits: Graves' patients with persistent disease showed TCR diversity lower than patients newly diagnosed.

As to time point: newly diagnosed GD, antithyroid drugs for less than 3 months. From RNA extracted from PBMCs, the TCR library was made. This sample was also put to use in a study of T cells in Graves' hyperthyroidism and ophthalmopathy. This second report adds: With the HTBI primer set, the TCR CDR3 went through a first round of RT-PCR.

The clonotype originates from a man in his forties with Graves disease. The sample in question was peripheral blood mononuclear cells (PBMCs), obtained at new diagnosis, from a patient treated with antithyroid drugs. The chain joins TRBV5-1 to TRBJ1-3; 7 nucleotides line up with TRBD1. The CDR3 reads CASSRDSSGNTIYF. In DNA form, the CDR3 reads TGTGCCAGCAGCCGGGACAGCTCTGGAAACACCATATATTTT. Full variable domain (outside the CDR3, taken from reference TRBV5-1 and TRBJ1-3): KAGVTQTPRYLIKTRGQQVTLSCSPISGHRSVSWYQQTPGQGLQFLFEYFSETQRNKGNFPGRFSGRQFSNSRSEMNVSTLELGDSALYLCASSRDSSGNTIYFGEGSWLTVV.